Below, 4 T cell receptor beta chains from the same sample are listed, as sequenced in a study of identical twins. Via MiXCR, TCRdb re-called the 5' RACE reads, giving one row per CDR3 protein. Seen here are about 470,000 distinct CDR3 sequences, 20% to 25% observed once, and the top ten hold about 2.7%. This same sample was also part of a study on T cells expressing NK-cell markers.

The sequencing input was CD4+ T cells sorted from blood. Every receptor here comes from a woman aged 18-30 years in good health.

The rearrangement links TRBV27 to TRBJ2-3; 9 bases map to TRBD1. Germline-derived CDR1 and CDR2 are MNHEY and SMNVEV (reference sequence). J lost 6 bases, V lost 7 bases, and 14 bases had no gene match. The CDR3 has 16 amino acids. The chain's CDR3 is CASKKGGTGYPDTQYF. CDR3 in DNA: TGTGCCAGCAAGAAAGGGGGGACAGGGTATCCCGATACGCAGTATTTT.

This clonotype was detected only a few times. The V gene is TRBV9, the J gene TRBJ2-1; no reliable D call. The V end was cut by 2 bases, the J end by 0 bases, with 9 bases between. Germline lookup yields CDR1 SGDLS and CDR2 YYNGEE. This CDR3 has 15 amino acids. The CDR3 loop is CASSVGTASYNEQFF. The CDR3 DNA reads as TGTGCCAGCAGCGTCGGAACTGCCTCCTACAATGAGCAGTTCTTC. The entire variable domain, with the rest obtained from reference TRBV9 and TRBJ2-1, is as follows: DSGVTQTPKHLITATGQRVTLRCSPRSGDLSVYWYQQSLDQGLQFLIQYYNGEERAKGNILERFSAQQFPDLHSELNLSSLELGDSALYFCASSVGTASYNEQFFGPGTRLTVL.

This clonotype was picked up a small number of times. The CDR3 here is CASSYQIPTDTQYF. CDR3 DNA: TGTGCCAGCAGTTACCAGATTCCCACAGATACGCAGTATTTT. The V gene is TRBV6-5, the J gene TRBJ2-3; D is unresolved. This CDR3 is built from 14 residues. The V end was cut by 2 bases, the J end by 2 bases, with 8 bases between. Looked up from germline, CDR1 is MNHEY and CDR2 is SVGAGI.

The CDR3 here is CAISESVELFF. As DNA, the CDR3 is TGTGCCATCAGTGAGTCCGTGGAGCTGTTTTTT. This rearrangement joins TRBV10-3 to TRBJ2-2; D remains ambiguous. Trimming left V 0 bases short and J 10 bases short, with 3 bases between. CDR1 and CDR2 (germline): ENHRY, SYGVKD. The CDR3 is 11 amino acids.